Presented here are 6 T cell receptor beta chains from one specimen sequenced in a study of PD-1 blockade in classical Hodgkin lymphoma. The time point here: cycle 4 day 1 (C4D1), after 6 weeks of nivolumab. All patients experienced relapse after autologous stem cell transplantation, and brentuximab vedotin exposure was variable. The method was immunoSEQ multiplex PCR; TCRdb's version includes in-frame clones alone and lacks a portion of them. Of under 20,000 clones listed, about 80% are singletons. Sequencing used peripheral blood mononuclear cells (PBMCs), obtained before the fourth cycle of nivolumab. The source is a human donor with classical Hodgkin lymphoma.

V and J are TRBV5-1 and TRBJ2-3; D not certain. V was clipped by 0 bases and J by 5 bases, with 13 bases between them. The CDR3 loop spans 15 amino acids. Germline V lookup: CDR1 SGHRS, CDR2 YFSETQ. CDR3 coding DNA: TGCGCCAGCAGCTTGGTTGGGAATTCGGAAGATACGCAGTATTTT. As protein: CASSLVGNSEDTQYF. The variable domain in full, with the rest retrieved from reference TRBV5-1 and TRBJ2-3, is KAGVTQTPRYLIKTRGQQVTLSCSPISGHRSVSWYQQTPGQGLQFLFEYFSETQRNKGNFPGRFSGRQFSNSRSEMNVSTLELGDSALYLCASSLVGNSEDTQYFGPGTRLTVL.

This clone was detected only once. This chain connects TRBV6-1 to TRBJ2-7, with 7 nucleotides matching TRBD1. The CDR3 runs 16 residues. Germline V CDR1 and CDR2: MNHNS, SASEGT. The ends lost 4 bases at V and 1 base at J; junction bases unmatched: 10. CDR3 amino acids: CASSATGVIGSYEQYF. For the CDR3, the DNA is TGTGCCAGCAGTGCCACAGGGGTTATTGGGTCCTACGAGCAGTACTTC.

The chain couples TRBV7-9 to TRBJ2-3; D is uncertain. Trimming left V 6 bases short and J 3 bases short, with 10 bases between. Germline lookup yields CDR1 SEHNR and CDR2 FQNEAQ (reference sequence). CDR3 size: 13 residues. CDR3 sequence: CASSRRETDTQYF. The CDR3 nucleotides are TGTGCCAGCAGTCGTAGAGAGACAGATACGCAGTATTTT.

This clone has just a few counts. One end of the junction varies from germline; a read error may be responsible. This chain joins TRBV7-8 and TRBJ2-7; D is ambiguous. In germline, CDR1 is SGHVS, CDR2 FQNEAQ. This CDR3 spans 12 amino acids. Here the CDR3 reads CASSAESDTIIF. CDR3 DNA: TGTGCCAGCAGCGCCGAGAGCGACACGATAATCTTC.

The gene calls are TRBV6-1 and TRBJ2-5; 10 positions agree with TRBD1. The J call could be wrong; TRBJ2-7 is a better fit for the DNA end. This CDR3 spans 17 amino acids. Germline lookup yields CDR1 MNHNS and CDR2 SASEGT. In DNA, the CDR3 is TGTGCCAGCAGTGAACGGACAGTGACAGGGGGCTTCTACGAGCAGTACTTC. This sequence encodes CASSERTVTGGFYEQYF.

The chain combines TRBV6-5 with TRBJ1-6; D is unresolved. Germline values: CDR1 MNHEY, CDR2 SVGAGI. V was shortened by 0 bases and J by 3 bases, with 9 bases between the two germline ends. There are 16 residues in the CDR3. CDR3 DNA sequence: TGTGCCAGCAGTTACTCGGGCCGACTCTATAATTCACCCCTCCACTTT. Encoded protein: CASSYSGRLYNSPLHF.